This T cell receptor (beta chain) appears in the sequencing data of a study of blood T cell repertoires in COVID-19. Trimming took 5 bases from V and 3 from J, leaving 10 bases between them. CDR3 length: 13 residues. Per germline, CDR1 SGHTA and CDR2 FQGTGA. TCRdb keeps only in-frame clones here, not all; method: immunoSEQ multiplex PCR. The table shows about 59,000 clones, with about 73% occurring only once. This TCR derives from a woman in her 70s with acute or convalescent COVID-19. The sample consisted of peripheral blood. V gene TRBV7-3 combines with J gene TRBJ1-1; D remains ambiguous. The CDR3 nucleotides read TGTGCCAGCAGCGTCAACAGAGACACTGAAGCTTTCTTT. The encoded protein is CASSVNRDTEAFF.